The entry below describes one T cell receptor (beta chain). V gave up 2 bases and J gave up 5 bases, with 17 bases separating them. Per the germline V gene, CDR1 is SGHDT and CDR2 is YYEEEE. The CDR3 is made up of 16 amino acids. This entry belongs to a study of blood T cell repertoires in COVID-19. Repertoires were generated with immunoSEQ multiplex PCR, while TCRdb's copy carries only in-frame clones and drops some. The sample has around 280,000 clones, about 83% seen once. The sequencing sample was made of PBMCs or T cells enriched from blood (not recorded which). The sequence was collected from a middle-aged woman who had recovered from COVID-19. This sequence joins TRBV5-6 and TRBJ2-1; D might be TRBD2 (5 bases). The DNA of the CDR3 is TGTGCCAGCAGCTTAGTCGGTATAGGACTGGACAATGAGCAGTTCTTC. It specifies CASSLVGIGLDNEQFF.